This T cell receptor beta chain comes out of a study of T cells in Graves' hyperthyroidism and ophthalmopathy. Worth noting for this clonotype: What it binds is unknown.

There were TCR beta CDR3 regions amplified from RNA transcripts. First-round RT-PCR with HTBI primers amplified the TCR CDR3 region. One entry per CDR3 protein results from TCRdb running MiXCR on the multiplex PCR reads. Here the sample spans 540,000 or so distinct CDR3 sequences, roughly 46% being singletons. The diagnoses drew upon clinical symptoms, serum thyroxine and TRAb, thyroid ultrasound and orbital computed tomography. Study results and limitations: Within blood appeared most thyroid clonotypes that had expanded above 0.001.

CDR1 is DFQATT, CDR2 SNEGSKA, per germline (reference sequence). This CDR3 contains 13 residues. The ends were cut back, 4 bases at V and 5 bases at J, with 12 bases in the middle. The chain carries TRBV20-1 and TRBJ1-5; TRBD1 might be the D (5 bases). Sequencing used peripheral blood or thyroid tissue (not recorded which). The clonotype comes from an adult woman with Graves' disease, either hyperthyroidism or ophthalmopathy (not recorded which). The DNA for the CDR3 is TGCAGTGCTAAAAGGGGCTTCGATCAGCCCCAGCATTTT. Translated: CSAKRGFDQPQHF.